One sample yielded the 3 T cell receptor beta chains listed below, sequenced in a study of blood T cell repertoires in COVID-19. TCRdb's table, derived via immunoSEQ multiplex PCR, lists solely in-frame clones and lacks some. Here the sample spans roughly 330,000 clones, around 87% being singletons. Sequencing was done on a sample of PBMCs or T cells enriched from blood (not recorded which). The source is a woman in her twenties or thirties who had recovered from COVID-19.

This chain joins TRBV28 and TRBJ1-6; 7 nucleotides agree with TRBD1. J was trimmed by 8 bases and V by 4 bases; bases with no gene match: 17. The CDR3 totals 18 residues. The V gene's germline CDR1 is MDHEN and CDR2 SYDVKM. CDR3 loop: CASSSPGQQISGDSPLHF. For the CDR3, the DNA is TGTGCCAGCAGTTCCCCGGGACAGCAAATTTCGGGGGATTCACCCCTCCACTTT. The complete variable domain, with remaining parts taken from reference TRBV28 and TRBJ1-6, reads DVKVTQSSRYLVKRTGEKVFLECVQDMDHENMFWYRQDPGLGLRLIYFSYDVKMKEKGDIPEGYSVSREKKERFSLILESASTNQTSMYLCASSSPGQQISGDSPLHFGNGTRLTVT.

The chain employs TRBV5-1 and TRBJ2-1, with TRBD1 identical over 9 bases. Germline assignment: CDR1 SGHRS and CDR2 YFSETQ. With V trimmed by 0 bases and J by 4 bases, 2 bases remained unmatched. The CDR3 length is 15 residues. The CDR3 coding sequence is TGCGCCAGCAGCTTGGAGGGACAGGGTTACAATGAGCAGTTCTTC. Its protein product is CASSLEGQGYNEQFF.

The V gene is TRBV10-3, the J gene TRBJ2-7, with TRBD1 identical over 9 bases. The junction had 5 bases not matched to a gene; V was cut back by 11 bases and J by 3 bases. The CDR3 is 12 residues long. Germline V CDR1 and CDR2: ENHRY, SYGVKD. The DNA of the CDR3 is TGTGCCGCCCGGGACAGGGACTACGAGCAGTACTTC. Amino acid sequence: CAARDRDYEQYF.